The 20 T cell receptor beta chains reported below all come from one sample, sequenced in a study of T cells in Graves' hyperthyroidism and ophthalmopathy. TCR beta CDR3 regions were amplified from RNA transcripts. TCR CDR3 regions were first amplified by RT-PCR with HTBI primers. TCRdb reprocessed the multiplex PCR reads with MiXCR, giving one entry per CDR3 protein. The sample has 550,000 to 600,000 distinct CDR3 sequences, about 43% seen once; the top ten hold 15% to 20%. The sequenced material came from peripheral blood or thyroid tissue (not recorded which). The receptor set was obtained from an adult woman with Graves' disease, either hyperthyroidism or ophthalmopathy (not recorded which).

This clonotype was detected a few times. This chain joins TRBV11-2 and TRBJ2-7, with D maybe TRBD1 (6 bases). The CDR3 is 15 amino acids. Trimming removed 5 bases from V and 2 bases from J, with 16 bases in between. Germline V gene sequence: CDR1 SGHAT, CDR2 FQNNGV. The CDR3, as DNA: TGTGCCAGCAGCCCCCAGACCGGGACAACCTACGAGCAGTACTTC. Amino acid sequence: CASSPQTGTTYEQYF.

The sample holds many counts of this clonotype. Here the CDR3 DNA reads TGTGCCACCTCTCACGGGTGGGAGCTGTTTTTT. Translated, it gives CATSHGWELFF. This sequence joins TRBV24-1 and TRBJ2-2; no clear D gene. V was cut by 9 bases and J by 9 bases, with 10 bases left in between. The CDR3 extends over 11 amino acids. The germline CDR1 and CDR2 sequences are KGHDR and SFDVKD.

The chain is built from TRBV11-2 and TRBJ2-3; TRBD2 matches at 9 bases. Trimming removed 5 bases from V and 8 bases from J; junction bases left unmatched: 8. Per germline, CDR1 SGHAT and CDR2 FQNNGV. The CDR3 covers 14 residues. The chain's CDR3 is CASSIPGLARTQYF. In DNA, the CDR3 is TGTGCCAGCAGCATACCGGGACTAGCTCGTACGCAGTATTTT. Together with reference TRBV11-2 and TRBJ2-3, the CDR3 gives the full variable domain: EAGVAQSPRYKIIEKRQSVAFWCNPISGHATLYWYQQILGQGPKLLIQFQNNGVVDDSQLPKDRFSAERLKGVDSTLKIQPAKLEDSAVYLCASSIPGLARTQYFGPGTRLTVL.

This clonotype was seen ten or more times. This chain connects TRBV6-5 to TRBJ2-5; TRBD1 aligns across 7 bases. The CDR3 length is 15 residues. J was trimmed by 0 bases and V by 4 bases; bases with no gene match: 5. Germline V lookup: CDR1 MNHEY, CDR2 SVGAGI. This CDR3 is CASSSSTGHQETQYF. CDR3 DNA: TGTGCCAGCAGTTCCTCGACAGGGCACCAAGAGACCCAGTACTTC.

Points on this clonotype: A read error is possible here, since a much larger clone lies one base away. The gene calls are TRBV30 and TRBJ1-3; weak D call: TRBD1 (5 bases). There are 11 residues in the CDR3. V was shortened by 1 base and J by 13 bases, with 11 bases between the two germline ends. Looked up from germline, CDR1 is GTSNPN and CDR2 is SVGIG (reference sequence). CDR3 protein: CAWSAQGTIYF. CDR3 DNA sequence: TGTGCCTGGAGTGCCCAGGGTACGATATATTTT. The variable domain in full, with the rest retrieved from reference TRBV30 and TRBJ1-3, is SQTIHQWPATLVQPVGSPLSLECTVEGTSNPNLYWYRQAAGRGLQLLFYSVGIGQISSEVPQNLSASRPQDRQFILSSKKLLLSDSGFYLCAWSAQGTIYFGEGSWLTVV.

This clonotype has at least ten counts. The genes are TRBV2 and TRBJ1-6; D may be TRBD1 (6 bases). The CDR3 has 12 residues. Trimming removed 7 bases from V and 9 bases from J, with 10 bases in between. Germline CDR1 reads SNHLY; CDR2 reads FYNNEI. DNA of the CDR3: TGTGCCAGCACAGGGGCGGGTTCACCCCTCCACTTT. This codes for CASTGAGSPLHF.

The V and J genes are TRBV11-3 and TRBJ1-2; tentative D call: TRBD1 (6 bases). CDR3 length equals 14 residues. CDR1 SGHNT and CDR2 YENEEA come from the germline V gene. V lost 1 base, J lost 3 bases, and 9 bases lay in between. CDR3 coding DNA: TGTGCCAGCAGCTTAGCAGGGGTGCACTATGGCTACACCTTC. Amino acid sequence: CASSLAGVHYGYTF.

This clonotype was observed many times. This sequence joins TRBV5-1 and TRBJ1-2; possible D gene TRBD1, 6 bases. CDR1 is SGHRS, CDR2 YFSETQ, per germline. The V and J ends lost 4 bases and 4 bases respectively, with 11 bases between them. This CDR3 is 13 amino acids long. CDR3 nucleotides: TGCGCCAGCAGCCTTAGGGGGGCCTATGGCTACACCTTC. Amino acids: CASSLRGAYGYTF.

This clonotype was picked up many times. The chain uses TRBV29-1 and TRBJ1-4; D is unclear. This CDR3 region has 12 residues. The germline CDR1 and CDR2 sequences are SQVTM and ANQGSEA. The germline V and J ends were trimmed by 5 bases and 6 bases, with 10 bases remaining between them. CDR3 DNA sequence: TGCAGCGTTAGCAGGAGAGATGAAAAACTGTTTTTT. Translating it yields CSVSRRDEKLFF.

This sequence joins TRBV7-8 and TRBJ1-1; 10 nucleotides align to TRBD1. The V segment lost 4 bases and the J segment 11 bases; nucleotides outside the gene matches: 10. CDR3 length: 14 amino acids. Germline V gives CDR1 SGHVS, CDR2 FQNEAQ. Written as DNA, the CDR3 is TGTGCCAGCAGCTCGGCCCGACAGGGGGCTTTGGCTTTCTTT. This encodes CASSSARQGALAFF.

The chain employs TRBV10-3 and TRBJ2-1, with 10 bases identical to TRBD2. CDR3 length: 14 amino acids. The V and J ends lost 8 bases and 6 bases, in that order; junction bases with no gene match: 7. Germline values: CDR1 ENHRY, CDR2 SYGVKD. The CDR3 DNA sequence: TGTGCCATCCCCTCTAGCGGGAGTCCCAATGAGCAGTTCTTC. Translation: CAIPSSGSPNEQFF.

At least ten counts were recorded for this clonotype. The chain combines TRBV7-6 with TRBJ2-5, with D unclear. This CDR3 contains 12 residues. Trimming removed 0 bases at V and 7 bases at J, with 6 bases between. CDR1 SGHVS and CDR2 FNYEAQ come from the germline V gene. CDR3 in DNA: TGTGCCAGCAGCTTAGCGTTGGGGACCCAGTACTTC. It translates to CASSLALGTQYF.

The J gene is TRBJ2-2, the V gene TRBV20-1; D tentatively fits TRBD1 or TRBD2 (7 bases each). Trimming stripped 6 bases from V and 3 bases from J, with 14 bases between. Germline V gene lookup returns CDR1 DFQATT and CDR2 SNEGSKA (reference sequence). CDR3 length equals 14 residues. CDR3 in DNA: TGCAGTGCAACAGGGGAGGGGGACACCGGGGAGCTGTTTTTT. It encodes CSATGEGDTGELFF.

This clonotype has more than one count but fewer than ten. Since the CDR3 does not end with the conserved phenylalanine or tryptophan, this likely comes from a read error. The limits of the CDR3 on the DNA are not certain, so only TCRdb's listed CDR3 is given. CDR3 residues: CASSLWSENT. The rearrangement links TRBV5-1 to TRBJ1-3. CDR1 is SGHRS, CDR2 YFSETQ, per germline. Ends included, the CDR3 has 10 residues.

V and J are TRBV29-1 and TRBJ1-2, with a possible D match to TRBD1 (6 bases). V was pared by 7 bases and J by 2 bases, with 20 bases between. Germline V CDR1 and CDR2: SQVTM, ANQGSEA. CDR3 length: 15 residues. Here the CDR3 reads CSAGEGGALNYGYTF. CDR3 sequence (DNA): TGCAGCGCAGGGGAGGGGGGGGCCCTAAACTATGGCTACACCTTC.

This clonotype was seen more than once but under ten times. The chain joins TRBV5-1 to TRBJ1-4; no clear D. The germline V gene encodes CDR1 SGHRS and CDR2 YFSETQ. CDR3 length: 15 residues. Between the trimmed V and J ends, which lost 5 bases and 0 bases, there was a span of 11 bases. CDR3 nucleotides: TGCGCCAGCAGTCCCCGGCCGGCAACTAATGAAAAACTGTTTTTT. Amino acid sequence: CASSPRPATNEKLFF.

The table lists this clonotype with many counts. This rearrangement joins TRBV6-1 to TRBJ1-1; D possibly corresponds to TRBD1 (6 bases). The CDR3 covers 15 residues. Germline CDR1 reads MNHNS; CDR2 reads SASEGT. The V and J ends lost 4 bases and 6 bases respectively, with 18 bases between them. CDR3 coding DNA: TGTGCCAGCAGTGTAGAAATGACAGGCAGACCTGAAGCTTTCTTT. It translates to CASSVEMTGRPEAFF.

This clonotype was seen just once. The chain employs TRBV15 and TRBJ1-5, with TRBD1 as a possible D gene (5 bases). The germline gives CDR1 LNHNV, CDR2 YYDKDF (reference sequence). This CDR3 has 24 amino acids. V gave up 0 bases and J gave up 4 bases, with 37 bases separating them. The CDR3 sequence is CATSRETSSAGVTGELGPNQPQHF. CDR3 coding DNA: TGTGCCACCAGCAGAGAAACCTCCTCAGCGGGAGTCACCGGGGAGCTGGGGCCAAATCAGCCCCAGCATTTT. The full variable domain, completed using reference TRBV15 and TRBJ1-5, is DAMVIQNPRYQVTQFGKPVTLSCSQTLNHNVMYWYQQKSSQAPKLLFHYYDKDFNNEADTPDNFQSRRPNTSFCFLDIRSPGLGDTAMYLCATSRETSSAGVTGELGPNQPQHFGDGTRLSIL.

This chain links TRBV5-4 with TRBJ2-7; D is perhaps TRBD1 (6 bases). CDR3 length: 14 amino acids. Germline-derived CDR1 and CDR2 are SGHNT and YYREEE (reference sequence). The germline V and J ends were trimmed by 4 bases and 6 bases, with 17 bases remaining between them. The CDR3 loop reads CASSRSGGRGEQYF. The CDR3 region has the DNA TGTGCCAGCAGCCGAAGTGGAGGCAGGGGCGAGCAGTACTTC. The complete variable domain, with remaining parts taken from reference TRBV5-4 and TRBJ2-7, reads ETGVTQSPTHLIKTRGQQVTLRCSSQSGHNTVSWYQQALGQGPQFIFQYYREEENGRGNFPPRFSGLQFPNYSSELNVNALELDDSALYLCASSRSGGRGEQYFGPGTRLTVT.

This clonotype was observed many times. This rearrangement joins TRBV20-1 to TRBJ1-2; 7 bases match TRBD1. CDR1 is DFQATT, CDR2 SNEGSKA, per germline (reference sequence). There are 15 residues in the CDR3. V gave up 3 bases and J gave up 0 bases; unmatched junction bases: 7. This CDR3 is CSARKRGLANYGYTF. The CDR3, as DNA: TGCAGTGCTAGGAAAAGGGGGCTTGCTAACTATGGCTACACCTTC.